These 23 T cell receptor beta chains originate from one sample sequenced in a study of a mutant IDH1 vaccine in newly diagnosed glioma. The method was immunoSEQ multiplex PCR; TCRdb's version includes in-frame clones alone and lacks a portion of them. The table includes 50,000 to 60,000 clones, around four fifths detected once. Regarding time point: week 5, during vaccination. In the vaccine, a single dose held 300 ug of the mutant IDH1 20-mer peptide, along with topical imiquimod. The antigens for these receptors are not known. Here the sequenced sample was PBMCs, taken from a glioma patient whose treatment included an IDH1 peptide vaccine. These receptors were collected from a man over 45 with glioma.

This clone was seen a handful of times. The V call is TRBV4-2, the J call TRBJ2-1; 14 bases align to TRBD2. The CDR3 totals 19 residues. The trim removed 1 base at V and 0 bases at J, leaving 5 bases unmatched. In germline, CDR1 is LGHNA, CDR2 YNFKEQ. The CDR3 region is CASSQGLAGGPSSYNEQFF. The CDR3 region has the DNA TGTGCCAGCAGCCAAGGACTAGCGGGGGGGCCATCCTCCTACAATGAGCAGTTCTTC.

This rearrangement joins TRBV4-3 to TRBJ1-4, with TRBD1 as a possible D gene (5 bases). The CDR3 is 14 amino acids. Germline CDR1 is LGHNA and CDR2 is YSLEER. V dropped 3 bases and J dropped 7 bases, with 12 bases sitting between them. CDR3 sequence reads: CASSQGTQGEKLFF. The CDR3, as DNA: TGCGCCAGCAGCCAGGGGACCCAGGGTGAAAAACTGTTTTTT.

The rearrangement uses TRBV7-2 and TRBJ1-5; unclear D gene. V was clipped by 4 bases and J by 4 bases, with 5 bases between them. The CDR3 covers 12 residues. CDR1 is SGHTA and CDR2 is FQGNSA in the germline V gene. As DNA, the CDR3 is TGTGCCAGCAGCTCCCGAAATCAGCCCCAGCATTTT. Amino acid sequence: CASSSRNQPQHF.

This CDR3 reads CASSAEASNQPQHF. In DNA, the CDR3 is TGTGCCAGCAGTGCAGAGGCGAGCAATCAGCCCCAGCATTTT. The rearrangement uses TRBV2 and TRBJ1-5, with D unclear. Per germline, CDR1 SNHLY and CDR2 FYNNEI. CDR3 length equals 14 residues. Deletions cut 4 bases from V and 1 base from J, with 8 bases between. Variable domain in full (rest from reference TRBV2 and TRBJ1-5): EPEVTQTPSHQVTQMGQEVILRCVPISNHLYFYWYRQILGQKVEFLVSFYNNEISEKSEIFDDQFSVERPDGSNFTLKIRSTKLEDSAMYFCASSAEASNQPQHFGDGTRLSIL.

The chain has TRBV7-9 and TRBJ1-3, with D hard to call. This CDR3 has 17 residues. V lost 5 bases and J lost 4, with 21 bases in between. Germline V gene lookup returns CDR1 SEHNR and CDR2 FQNEAQ (reference sequence). In DNA, the CDR3 is TGTGCCAGCAGCCCCCCCAGGCTGCGTACCCCAGGAAACACCATATATTTT. This translates into CASSPPRLRTPGNTIYF.

This clone was seen more than once but under ten times. The chain carries TRBV5-1 and TRBJ2-3; the D is unclear. The CDR3 length is 12 residues. Germline V gene data show CDR1 as SGHRS and CDR2 as YFSETQ. The ends were cut back, 0 bases at V and 4 bases at J, with 3 bases in the middle. CDR3 DNA: TGCGCCAGCAGCTTGGGAGCAGATACGCAGTATTTT. It encodes CASSLGADTQYF. The full variable domain, completed using reference TRBV5-1 and TRBJ2-3, is KAGVTQTPRYLIKTRGQQVTLSCSPISGHRSVSWYQQTPGQGLQFLFEYFSETQRNKGNFPGRFSGRQFSNSRSEMNVSTLELGDSALYLCASSLGADTQYFGPGTRLTVL.

This clone is termed medium-sized. CDR3: CASSLQGKGEKLFF. The CDR3 bases are TGCGCCAGCAGCCTACAGGGGAAGGGGGAAAAACTGTTTTTT. V usage is TRBV5-1 and J usage is TRBJ1-4, with 7 bases aligning to TRBD1. Germline CDR1 and CDR2: SGHRS and YFSETQ. V shed 4 bases, J shed 8 bases, and the junction held 8 bases outside the gene matches. There are 14 residues in the CDR3.

The chain employs TRBV25-1 and TRBJ1-5; D uncertain. The CDR3 has 15 amino acids. Trimming removed 4 bases from V and 3 bases from J, with 13 bases in between. Germline-derived CDR1 and CDR2 are MGHDK and SYGVNS. CDR3 protein: CASSVTGSPNQPQHF. The CDR3 DNA sequence: TGTGCCAGCAGTGTAACCGGGTCACCCAATCAGCCCCAGCATTTT. The variable domain in full, completed from reference TRBV25-1 and TRBJ1-5, reads EADIYQTPRYLVIGTGKKITLECSQTMGHDKMYWYQQDPGMELHLIHYSYGVNSTEKGDLSSESTVSRIRTEHFPLTLESARPSHTSQYLCASSVTGSPNQPQHFGDGTRLSIL.

In this sample, this clone turned up a few times. The rearrangement uses TRBV30 and TRBJ1-5; D not resolved. Trimming shortened V by 3 bases and J by 8 bases, and 14 bases separated the two germline ends. CDR1 and CDR2 (germline): GTSNPN, SVGIG (reference sequence). This CDR3 spans 13 amino acids. CDR3 nucleotide sequence: TGTGCCTGGAGCAGAGACCTAAGGGAGCCCCAGCATTTT. It is translated as CAWSRDLREPQHF. The whole variable domain, filled in from reference TRBV30 and TRBJ1-5, reads SQTIHQWPATLVQPVGSPLSLECTVEGTSNPNLYWYRQAAGRGLQLLFYSVGIGQISSEVPQNLSASRPQDRQFILSSKKLLLSDSGFYLCAWSRDLREPQHFGDGTRLSIL.

By share, this clone ranks as medium-sized (0.01 to 0.1%). The chain combines TRBV5-1 with TRBJ2-5, with 9 bases lining up with TRBD2. This CDR3 region has 15 residues. With V trimmed by 3 bases and J by 5 bases, 8 bases remained unmatched. CDR1 and CDR2 from the germline V gene are SGHRS and YFSETQ. The CDR3 DNA follows: TGCGCCAGCAGCTCAGGTCCGACTAGCGGTGAGACCCAGTACTTC. It translates to CASSSGPTSGETQYF.

V usage is TRBV19 and J usage is TRBJ1-1, with D perhaps TRBD1 (5 bases). This CDR3 is built from 15 residues. Germline V gives CDR1 LNHDA, CDR2 SQIVND (reference sequence). V shed 4 bases and J shed 1 base, with 13 bases lying between them. The CDR3 is CASSRGRPPNTEAFF. CDR3 coding DNA: TGTGCCAGTAGTAGGGGACGGCCCCCGAACACTGAAGCTTTCTTT. Full variable domain (rest looked up from reference TRBV19 and TRBJ1-1): DGGITQSPKYLFRKEGQNVTLSCEQNLNHDAMYWYRQDPGQGLRLIYYSQIVNDFQKGDIAEGYSVSREKKESFPLTVTSAQKNPTAFYLCASSRGRPPNTEAFFGQGTRLTVV.

This clone was found once. The chain recombines TRBV6-5 with TRBJ1-2, with 7 bases that match TRBD1. This CDR3 region has 14 residues. The V gene's germline CDR1 is MNHEY and CDR2 SVGAGI. V gave up 2 bases and J gave up 5 bases; unmatched junction bases: 5. The CDR3 nucleotides read TGTGCCAGCAGTTACGGGACAGACCTTTATGGCTACACCTTC. Translated, it gives CASSYGTDLYGYTF.

The CDR3 is CASSPGQLTGEQFF. The CDR3 DNA sequence: TGTGCCAGCAGTCCGGGACAACTTACAGGGGAGCAGTTCTTC. The chain links TRBV2 to TRBJ2-1, with D tentatively TRBD1 (6 bases). Trimming took 5 bases from V and 10 from J, leaving 18 bases between them. This CDR3 is built from 14 residues. CDR1 and CDR2 from the germline V gene are SNHLY and FYNNEI.

The chain couples TRBV5-4 to TRBJ2-1; 9 bases align to TRBD1. This CDR3 has 16 amino acids. V shed 0 bases, J shed 4 bases, and the junction held 5 bases outside the gene matches. The germline CDR1 and CDR2 sequences are SGHNT and YYREEE (reference sequence). CDR3 DNA: TGTGCCAGCAGCTTGGGGGGGGACAGGGTTTACAATGAGCAGTTCTTC. The encoded protein is CASSLGGDRVYNEQFF.

The J gene is TRBJ1-2, the V gene TRBV9, with D perhaps TRBD1 (5 bases). Trimming took 0 bases from V and 8 from J, leaving 14 bases between them. The CDR3 is 14 residues long. Per germline, CDR1 SGDLS and CDR2 YYNGEE. Here the CDR3 reads CASSVDHAGGGYTF. Here the CDR3 DNA reads TGTGCCAGCAGCGTAGACCACGCGGGGGGAGGCTACACCTTC.

The chain uses TRBV2 and TRBJ2-7; D gene ambiguous. The CDR3 has 11 residues. Trimming pared 4 bases from V and 2 bases from J, leaving 3 bases between. Germline CDR1 SNHLY, CDR2 FYNNEI. CDR3 sequence (DNA): TGTGCCAGCAGTGTGGCCTACGAGCAGTACTTC. Its translation: CASSVAYEQYF.

This sequence joins TRBV29-1 and TRBJ2-1, with 9 bases lining up with TRBD1. CDR1 is SQVTM and CDR2 is ANQGSEA in the germline V gene. CDR3 size: 12 residues. J gave up 7 bases and V 5 bases, and 3 bases lay outside the gene matches. The CDR3 coding sequence is TGCAGCGTTAACAGGGGGCCTAATGAGCAGTTCTTC. It yields the protein CSVNRGPNEQFF.

V and J are TRBV5-4 and TRBJ1-2; 8 nucleotides match TRBD1. The V segment lost 0 bases and the J segment 4 bases; nucleotides outside the gene matches: 5. This CDR3 comprises 15 residues. Germline V gene data show CDR1 as SGHNT and CDR2 as YYREEE (reference sequence). CDR3 loop: CASSLAKDRVYGYTF. The CDR3, as DNA: TGTGCCAGCAGCTTGGCAAAGGACAGGGTCTATGGCTACACCTTC. Full variable domain (outside the CDR3, taken from reference TRBV5-4 and TRBJ1-2): ETGVTQSPTHLIKTRGQQVTLRCSSQSGHNTVSWYQQALGQGPQFIFQYYREEENGRGNFPPRFSGLQFPNYSSELNVNALELDDSALYLCASSLAKDRVYGYTFGSGTRLTVV.

The chain couples TRBV27 to TRBJ1-4, with 9 positions matching TRBD1. Trimming cost V 6 bases and J 7 bases; bases outside gene matches: 12. The CDR3 is made up of 16 amino acids. Germline V gives CDR1 MNHEY, CDR2 SMNVEV (reference sequence). The CDR3 DNA sequence: TGTGCCAGCAGCCCTTTCCCGGACAGGGGAGGTGAAAAACTGTTTTTT. The encoded protein is CASSPFPDRGGEKLFF.

The CDR3 loop reads CASSLRGTPQFF. In DNA, the CDR3 is TGTGCCAGCAGCTTGAGAGGGACACCGCAGTTCTTC. The chain couples TRBV5-6 to TRBJ2-1; D may be TRBD1 (6 bases). Germline V gene sequence: CDR1 SGHDT, CDR2 YYEEEE. V shed 1 base and J shed 12 bases, with 11 bases lying between them. The CDR3 totals 12 residues.

This chain uses TRBV4-1 with TRBJ2-2, with 8 bases matching TRBD2. This CDR3 contains 17 residues. Per germline, CDR1 MGHRA and CDR2 YSYEKL. The V gene end was trimmed by 2 bases and the J gene end by 1 base; junction bases not matched to a gene: 6. The CDR3 spells CASSQPYAGGNTGELFF. CDR3 coding DNA: TGCGCCAGCAGCCAACCCTATGCGGGGGGGAACACCGGGGAGCTGTTTTTT.

About this clone itself: At one end, the junction sequence differs from germline, possibly due to a read error. The chain combines TRBV15 with TRBJ2-3; weak D call: TRBD1 (6 bases). Germline CDR1 and CDR2: LNHNV and YYDKDF (reference sequence). This CDR3 has 13 residues. CDR3: CATSRDLGARRDF. In nucleotides, the CDR3 is TGTGCCACCAGCAGAGATCTGGGGGCTAGAAGGGATTTT.

The J gene is TRBJ1-4, the V gene TRBV7-9; the match to TRBD1 covers 7 bases. J gave up 0 bases and V 0 bases, and 10 bases lay outside the gene matches. The V gene's germline CDR1 is SEHNR and CDR2 FQNEAQ (reference sequence). This CDR3 is 19 amino acids long. CDR3 DNA sequence: TGTGCCAGCAGCTTAGCCACTTTGCGACAGGGTACAACTAATGAAAAACTGTTTTTT. Its protein is CASSLATLRQGTTNEKLFF.